Shown below are 27 T cell receptor beta chains from a single sample sequenced in a study of blood T cell repertoires in COVID-19. TCRdb's table, derived via immunoSEQ multiplex PCR, lists solely in-frame clones and lacks some. Here the sample spans a few hundred thousand clones, roughly 80% being singletons. The sequencing sample was made of peripheral blood. These receptors were taken from a woman older than 75 with acute or convalescent COVID-19.

This clone was counted only a few times. The chain recombines TRBV7-2 with TRBJ2-7; D uncertain. V lost 1 base, J lost 6 bases, and 13 bases lay in between. CDR1 SGHTA and CDR2 FQGNSA come from the germline V gene. The CDR3 covers 14 residues. In nucleotides, the CDR3 is TGTGCCAGCAGCTTAGTACAGAGCTTTGGCGAGCAGTACTTC. Its protein product is CASSLVQSFGEQYF.

V gene TRBV6-5 combines with J gene TRBJ2-7; D ambiguous. The CDR3 runs 14 residues. Germline assignment: CDR1 MNHEY and CDR2 SVGAGI. Trimming removed 5 bases from V and 4 bases from J, with 15 bases in between. The CDR3 nucleotides are TGTGCCAGCAGTCGCTCCCCGAGGCTGTACGAGCAGTACTTC. Protein: CASSRSPRLYEQYF.

The chain combines TRBV18 with TRBJ2-3; 8 bases fit TRBD2. The ends lost 6 bases at V and 0 bases at J; junction bases unmatched: 5. The germline V gene has CDR1 KGHSH and CDR2 LQKENI. The CDR3 extends over 15 amino acids. CDR3 sequence reads: CASSPLAGSTDTQYF. The CDR3, as DNA: TGTGCCAGCTCCCCCCTAGCGGGTAGCACAGATACGCAGTATTTT.

This chain links TRBV21-1 with TRBJ1-5; TRBD1, the table's D call, lacks a check against the DNA. TRBV21-1 is an annotated pseudogene. This CDR3 has 18 residues. The CDR3 bases are TGTGCCAGCAGCAAAAAGTACAGGACAGGGGGTGGCAATCAGCCCCAGCATTTT. Protein: CASSKKYRTGGGNQPQHF.

The chain carries TRBV19 and TRBJ1-5, with 7 bases identical to TRBD1. Germline V CDR1 and CDR2: LNHDA, SQIVND (reference sequence). Unmatched junction bases numbered 14, after V lost 3 bases and J lost 6 bases. The CDR3 sequence is 17 residues long. The CDR3, as DNA: TGTGCCAGTAGTATTGGATCATTGACAGGGTGGATTCAGCCCCAGCATTTT. It codes for CASSIGSLTGWIQPQHF.

V is TRBV6-5 and J is TRBJ1-4, with 7 bases aligning to TRBD1. V lost 6 bases and J lost 3; bases outside the gene matches: 4. Germline V CDR1 and CDR2: MNHEY, SVGAGI. The CDR3 has 14 residues. The CDR3 bases are TGTGCCAGCAGAACAGGGGCGTCTAATGAAAAACTGTTTTTT. Amino acids: CASRTGASNEKLFF.

The V call is TRBV7-2, the J call TRBJ2-4, with TRBD1 matching 8 bases. V was pared by 4 bases and J by 1 base, with 3 bases of the junction left unmatched. The CDR3 extends over 15 amino acids. Germline V lookup: CDR1 SGHTA, CDR2 FQGNSA. DNA for the CDR3: TGTGCCAGCAGCTCGCGACAGGGGGCCAAAAACATTCAGTACTTC. Its translation is CASSSRQGAKNIQYF.

This chain joins TRBV6-5 and TRBJ1-6, with 9 positions matching TRBD1. CDR3 size: 14 residues. From germline, CDR1 is MNHEY and CDR2 SVGAGI. The ends lost 5 bases at V and 8 bases at J; junction bases unmatched: 4. CDR3 sequence reads: CASSRTGVDSPLHF. CDR3 in DNA: TGTGCCAGCAGTCGGACAGGGGTGGATTCACCCCTCCACTTT.

DNA of the CDR3: TGTGCCAGCAGTTACTTGGGGGCCCAAGAGACCCAGTACTTC. As protein: CASSYLGAQETQYF. The V gene is TRBV6-5, the J gene TRBJ2-5; possibly TRBD1 for D (6 bases). CDR1 is MNHEY, CDR2 SVGAGI, per germline. The V end lost 1 base, the J end lost 1 base, and 7 bases lay between the germline ends. This CDR3 region has 14 residues.

This clone was observed a few times. The V call is TRBV7-2, the J call TRBJ1-2, with D perhaps matching TRBD1 (6 bases). The ends were cut back, 5 bases at V and 0 bases at J, with 10 bases in the middle. The CDR3 covers 14 residues. Germline V gene lookup returns CDR1 SGHTA and CDR2 FQGNSA. The CDR3 sequence: CASSAQGTNYGYTF. CDR3 sequence (DNA): TGTGCCAGCAGCGCCCAGGGGACTAACTATGGCTACACCTTC.

The rearrangement links TRBV28 to TRBJ1-3, with 7 bases matching TRBD1. V shed 5 bases, J shed 7 bases, and the junction held 11 bases outside the gene matches. This CDR3 has 15 amino acids. Germline V gene data show CDR1 as MDHEN and CDR2 as SYDVKM. CDR3 amino acids: CASSPPGDSGNTIYF. The CDR3 region has the DNA TGTGCCAGCAGTCCCCCGGGGGACAGCGGTAACACCATATATTTT.

This chain links TRBV4-3 with TRBJ1-2, with D hard to call. CDR1 is LGHNA, CDR2 YSLEER, per germline. V lost 0 bases and J lost 4, with 9 bases in between. This CDR3 has 14 amino acids. In DNA form, the CDR3 reads TGCGCCAGCAGCCAAGACGGCGGAATCTATGGCTACACCTTC. This encodes CASSQDGGIYGYTF.

This chain joins TRBV4-1 and TRBJ2-5; 9 bases align to TRBD1. Trimming at V came to 0 bases and at J to 5 bases, leaving 7 bases not matched to a gene. The CDR3 totals 16 residues. Germline-derived CDR1 and CDR2 are MGHRA and YSYEKL. For the CDR3, the DNA is TGCGCCAGCAGCCAAGATACGACAGGGGGATGGGAGACCCAGTACTTC. Its translation: CASSQDTTGGWETQYF.

This clone has only a few counts. This rearrangement joins TRBV5-4 to TRBJ2-7, with TRBD2 matching over 13 bases. The CDR3 runs to 15 residues. Losses at the gene ends were 3 bases for V and 9 bases for J; bases not matched to a gene: 9. Germline V lookup: CDR1 SGHNT, CDR2 YYREEE (reference sequence). CDR3 DNA: TGTGCCAGCAGCTGGAGAACTAGCGGGGGGGTAGTGCAGTACTTC. It yields the protein CASSWRTSGGVVQYF.

The chain uses TRBV7-9 and TRBJ1-3, with D uncertain. With 3 bases removed from V and 4 bases from J, the gap between germline ends came to 4 bases. This CDR3 is built from 12 residues. Germline-derived CDR1 and CDR2 are SEHNR and FQNEAQ (reference sequence). CDR3: CASSFQGNTIYF. The CDR3, as DNA: TGTGCCAGCAGCTTCCAGGGAAACACCATATATTTT. Using reference TRBV7-9 and TRBJ1-3 for the parts outside the CDR3, the full variable domain is DTGVSQNPRHKITKRGQNVTFRCDPISEHNRLYWYRQTLGQGPEFLTYFQNEAQLEKSRLLSDRFSAERPKGSFSTLEIQRTEQGDSAMYLCASSFQGNTIYFGEGSWLTVV.

This rearrangement joins TRBV21-1 to TRBJ1-4. TRBV21-1 is termed a pseudogene. This CDR3 spans 17 amino acids. CDR3 residues: CASSKREGKPTNEKLFF. Written as DNA, the CDR3 is TGTGCCAGCAGCAAACGGGAGGGAAAACCAACTAATGAAAAACTGTTTTTT.

The J gene is TRBJ2-7, the V gene TRBV5-1; no clear D. The CDR3 length is 15 residues. CDR1 and CDR2 (germline): SGHRS, YFSETQ. V gave up 1 base and J gave up 1 base, with 12 bases separating them. The chain's CDR3 is CASSLQPGSSYEQYF. The DNA of the CDR3 is TGCGCCAGCAGCTTGCAACCAGGCAGTTCCTACGAGCAGTACTTC.

The chain couples TRBV5-4 to TRBJ1-4; a possible D gene is TRBD1 (6 bases). The V gene's germline CDR1 is SGHNT and CDR2 YYREEE (reference sequence). V was cut by 4 bases and J by 8 bases, with 15 bases left in between. This CDR3 is 14 amino acids long. The CDR3 coding sequence is TGTGCCAGCAGCCTTCAGGGGCAGGGGGAAAAACTGTTTTTT. It yields the protein CASSLQGQGEKLFF.

The rearrangement links TRBV28 to TRBJ1-2; D perhaps matches TRBD1 (5 bases). The CDR3 totals 14 residues. CDR1 and CDR2 (germline): MDHEN, SYDVKM. The V and J ends lost 2 bases and 8 bases respectively, with 15 bases between them. The CDR3 spells CASSLGRGPAGYTF. CDR3 nucleotides: TGTGCCAGCAGTTTAGGTAGGGGTCCCGCCGGCTACACCTTC.

CDR3 sequence reads: CASSPTTGTITGELFF. For the CDR3, the DNA is TGTGCCAGCAGCCCTACGACCGGGACTATCACCGGGGAGCTGTTTTTT. V and J are TRBV9 and TRBJ2-2, with TRBD2 matching 7 bases. Germline assignment: CDR1 SGDLS and CDR2 YYNGEE. V trimming: 4 bases; J trimming: 4 bases; junction bases outside the gene matches: 10. The length of the CDR3 is 16 residues.

V and J are TRBV30 and TRBJ1-6; 8 bases align to TRBD1. The CDR3 extends over 13 amino acids. The V segment lost 5 bases and the J segment 14 bases; nucleotides outside the gene matches: 11. CDR1 and CDR2 (germline): GTSNPN, SVGIG (reference sequence). CDR3 in amino acids: CAWAPGQVVSLHF. CDR3 DNA sequence: TGTGCCTGGGCCCCGGGACAGGTAGTATCCCTCCACTTT.

The CDR3 is CASSEGLSGTGGRITGELFF. The CDR3 coding sequence is TGTGCCAGCAGTGAAGGGTTATCCGGGACAGGAGGGCGGATCACCGGGGAGCTGTTTTTT. This chain uses TRBV6-1 with TRBJ2-2, with 8 bases identical to TRBD1. The CDR3 contains 20 residues. Germline V gives CDR1 MNHNS, CDR2 SASEGT. V dropped 1 base and J dropped 4; count of bases not matched to a gene: 17.

The rearrangement uses TRBV30 and TRBJ1-1; perhaps TRBD1 as D (6 bases). V lost 1 base, J lost 1 base, and 7 bases lay in between. The V gene's germline CDR1 is GTSNPN and CDR2 SVGIG (reference sequence). This CDR3 comprises 13 residues. The CDR3 sequence is CAWSADRNTEAFF. As DNA, the CDR3 is TGTGCCTGGAGTGCGGACAGGAACACTGAAGCTTTCTTT.

The chain couples TRBV25-1 to TRBJ1-6, with 7 bases identical to TRBD1. V trimming: 4 bases; J trimming: 6 bases; junction bases outside the gene matches: 3. This CDR3 is 14 amino acids long. Germline assignment: CDR1 MGHDK and CDR2 SYGVNS. Written as DNA, the CDR3 is TGTGCCAGCAGTGGGACAGGAGCTAATTCACCCCTCCACTTT. This gives the protein CASSGTGANSPLHF.

The chain links TRBV3-1 (or the pseudogene TRBV3-2) to TRBJ2-2; the D is unclear. The length of the CDR3 is 18 residues. CDR1 is LGHDT, CDR2 YNNKEL, per germline (reference sequence). V gave up 0 bases and J gave up 6 bases, with 20 bases separating them. Here the CDR3 reads CASSQETKDSLASGELFF. The CDR3 coding sequence is TGTGCCAGCAGCCAAGAGACGAAGGATAGCTTGGCGTCCGGGGAGCTGTTTTTT.

The chain is built from TRBV30 and TRBJ2-3; possibly TRBD2 for D (6 bases). CDR3 length: 13 residues. The germline V gene has CDR1 GTSNPN and CDR2 SVGIG (reference sequence). Trimming removed 2 bases from V and 5 bases from J, with 11 bases in between. The CDR3 protein is CAWSRGTVDTQYF. In nucleotides, the CDR3 is TGTGCCTGGAGTCGGGGGACGGTAGATACGCAGTATTTT.

The CDR3 nucleotides read TGTGCCAGCAGCCGGGACAGGCAGGCGGCTAATGAAAAACTGTTTTTT. It yields the protein CASSRDRQAANEKLFF. The chain joins TRBV7-2 to TRBJ1-4; 8 nucleotides agree with TRBD1. Germline V gene sequence: CDR1 SGHTA, CDR2 FQGNSA. Trimming cost V 5 bases and J 3 bases; bases outside gene matches: 8. This CDR3 has 16 amino acids. The variable domain in full, with the rest retrieved from reference TRBV7-2 and TRBJ1-4, is GAGVSQSPSNKVTEKGKDVELRCDPISGHTALYWYRQSLGQGLEFLIYFQGNSAPDKSGLPSDRFSAERTGGSVSTLTIQRTQQEDSAVYLCASSRDRQAANEKLFFGSGTQLSVL.